This T cell receptor beta chain was recorded in a study of T cells after yellow fever vaccination. Study-wide background: When fractions had low cell numbers, they were prepared with SMART-Seq v4 Ultra Low Input.

This clonotype was found many times. As yet, its antigen is unknown. This CDR3 contains 12 residues. Germline V gene data show CDR1 as SQVTM and CDR2 as ANQGSEA. V lost 4 bases, J lost 2 bases, and 8 bases lay in between. Study-level findings and limits: Clonotypes found in both CD4 and CD8 compartments made up a small share. In post-booster samples, most primary-vaccination clones reappeared (roughly 96% CD4, 88% CD8).

TCRdb reprocessed the 5' RACE reads via MiXCR and lists one record per CDR3 protein. This sample has approximately 120,000 distinct CDR3 sequences, with nearly 7.5% found just once. This clonotype was obtained from a man aged 18 to 30 who received the YFV17D yellow fever vaccine. The source was CD4+ T cells sorted from PBMCs, collected approximately 11 days after the first yellow fever vaccination. The rearrangement links TRBV29-1 to TRBJ2-5; no reliable D call. CDR3 protein: CSVGWLQETQYF. The CDR3 DNA is TGCAGCGTTGGATGGCTTCAAGAGACCCAGTACTTC.